This TCR beta chain was captured in a study of cytomegalovirus exposure and HLA in healthy donors. Germline-derived CDR1 and CDR2 are SGHRS and YFSETQ. With 0 bases clipped from V and 6 bases from J, the junction kept 7 bases outside the gene matches. This CDR3 comprises 16 residues. To note about this clone: Its antigen is currently unknown.

Study-wide results and limits: Later examination showed HLA-associated TCR beta chains had greater clonal expansion than equally common others. Several of the most significant clusters were apparently associated with common viral pathogens in a later analysis. Cytomegalovirus association was assigned to about 150 TCR beta chains. According to a later analysis, most TCR beta chains associated with CMV appeared HLA-restricted.

Use of 60 Vbeta and 13 Jbeta primers characterized the PCR. Sequenced by immunoSEQ multiplex PCR; TCRdb stores in-frame clones only, minus some. Of some 130,000 clones listed, over 70% were seen once; the top ten hold about 7%. The genes are TRBV5-1 and TRBJ2-1; 9 bases align to TRBD2. The source of this sequence is a man younger than 40 in good health and CMV-seronegative. Specimen: PBMCs. CDR3 DNA: TGCGCCAGCAGCTTGGAGCCGGGACTAGCCCCCAATGAGCAGTTCTTC. This gives the protein CASSLEPGLAPNEQFF.